This section outlines one T cell receptor beta chain sequence together with its context. What it recognizes is unknown. PCR primers comprised 60 Vbeta and 13 Jbeta primers. Measured with immunoSEQ multiplex PCR; TCRdb has only the in-frame clones, and not every one. The data contain 160,000 or so clones, roughly 82% of them singletons. This entry comes from a study of cytomegalovirus exposure and HLA in healthy donors. Study-level findings and limits: Cytomegalovirus-associated TCR beta chains were listed, numbering approximately 150.

The length of the CDR3 is 14 residues. CDR1 SGHNT and CDR2 YYREEE come from the germline V gene (reference sequence). V lost 6 bases and J lost 1, with 12 bases in between. The genes are TRBV5-4 and TRBJ2-3; D perhaps matches TRBD1 (5 bases). This receptor was taken from a woman between 50 and 59 years old in good health and CMV-seropositive. The material sequenced was PBMCs. CDR3 in DNA: TGTGCCAGCATTGACGGACAACGCACAGATACGCAGTATTTT. This translates into CASIDGQRTDTQYF.